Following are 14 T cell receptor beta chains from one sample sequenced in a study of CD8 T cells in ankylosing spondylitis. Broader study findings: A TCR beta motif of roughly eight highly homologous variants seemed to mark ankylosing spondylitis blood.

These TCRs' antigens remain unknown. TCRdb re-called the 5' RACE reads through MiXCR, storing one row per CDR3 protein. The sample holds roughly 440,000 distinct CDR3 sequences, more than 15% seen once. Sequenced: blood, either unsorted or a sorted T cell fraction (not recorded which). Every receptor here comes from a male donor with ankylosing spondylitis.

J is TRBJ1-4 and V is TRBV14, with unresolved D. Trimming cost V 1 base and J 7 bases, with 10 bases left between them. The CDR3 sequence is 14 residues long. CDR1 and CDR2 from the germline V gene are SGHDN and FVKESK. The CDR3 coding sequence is TGTGCCAGCAGCCAAGCTGGGATAGGTGAAAAACTGTTTTTT. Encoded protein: CASSQAGIGEKLFF.

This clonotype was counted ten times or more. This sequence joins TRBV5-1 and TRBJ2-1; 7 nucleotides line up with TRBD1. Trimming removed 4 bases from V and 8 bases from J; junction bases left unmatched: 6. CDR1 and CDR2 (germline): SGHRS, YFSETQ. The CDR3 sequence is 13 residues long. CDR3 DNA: TGCGCCAGCAGCATCACAGGGGTGGATGAGCAGTTCTTC. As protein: CASSITGVDEQFF.

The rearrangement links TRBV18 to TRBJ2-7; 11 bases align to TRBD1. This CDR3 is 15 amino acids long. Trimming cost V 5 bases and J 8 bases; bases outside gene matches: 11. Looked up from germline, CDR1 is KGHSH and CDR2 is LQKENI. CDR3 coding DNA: TGTGCCAGCTCAAACCAAAAAGGGACAGGGGGAAAGCAGTACTTC. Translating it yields CASSNQKGTGGKQYF.

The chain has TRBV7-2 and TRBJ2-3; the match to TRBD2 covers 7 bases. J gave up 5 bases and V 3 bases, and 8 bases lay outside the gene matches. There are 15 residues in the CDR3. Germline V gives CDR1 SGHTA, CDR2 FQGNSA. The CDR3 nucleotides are TGTGCCAGCAGCTTCTTCGGGAGGCCTGGAGATACGCAGTATTTT. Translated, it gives CASSFFGRPGDTQYF. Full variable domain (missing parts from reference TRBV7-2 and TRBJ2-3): GAGVSQSPSNKVTEKGKDVELRCDPISGHTALYWYRQSLGQGLEFLIYFQGNSAPDKSGLPSDRFSAERTGGSVSTLTIQRTQQEDSAVYLCASSFFGRPGDTQYFGPGTRLTVL.

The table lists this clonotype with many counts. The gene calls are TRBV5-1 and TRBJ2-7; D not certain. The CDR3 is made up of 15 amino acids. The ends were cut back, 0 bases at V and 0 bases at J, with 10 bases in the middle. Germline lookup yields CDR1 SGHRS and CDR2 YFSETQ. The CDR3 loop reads CASSLGGGSSYEQYF. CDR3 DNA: TGCGCCAGCAGCTTGGGAGGCGGTAGCTCCTACGAGCAGTACTTC.

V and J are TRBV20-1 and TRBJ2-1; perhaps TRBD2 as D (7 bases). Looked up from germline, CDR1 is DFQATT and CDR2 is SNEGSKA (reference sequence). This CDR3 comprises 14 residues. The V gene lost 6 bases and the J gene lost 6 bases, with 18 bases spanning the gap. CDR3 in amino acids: CSAWGRERVNEQFF. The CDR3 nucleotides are TGCAGTGCGTGGGGGCGGGAGAGGGTCAATGAGCAGTTCTTC.

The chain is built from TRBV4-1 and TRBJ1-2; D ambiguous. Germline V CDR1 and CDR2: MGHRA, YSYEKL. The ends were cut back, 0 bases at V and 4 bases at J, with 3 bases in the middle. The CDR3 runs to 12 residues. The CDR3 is CASSQESYGYTF. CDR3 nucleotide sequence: TGCGCCAGCAGCCAAGAGAGCTATGGCTACACCTTC.

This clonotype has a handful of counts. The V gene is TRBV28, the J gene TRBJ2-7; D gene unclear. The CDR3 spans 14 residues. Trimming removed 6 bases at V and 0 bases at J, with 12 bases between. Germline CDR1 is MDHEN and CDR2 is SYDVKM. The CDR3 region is CASRTQRNSYEQYF. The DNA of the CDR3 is TGTGCCAGCAGAACTCAAAGAAACTCCTACGAGCAGTACTTC.

Here the CDR3 reads CASSFIAGTGEQFF. For the CDR3, the DNA is TGCGCCAGCAGCTTCATCGCAGGCACGGGCGAGCAGTTCTTC. The gene calls are TRBV5-1 and TRBJ2-1; no reliable D call. This CDR3 contains 14 residues. V lost 2 bases, J lost 10 bases, and 16 bases lay in between. The germline V gene has CDR1 SGHRS and CDR2 YFSETQ.

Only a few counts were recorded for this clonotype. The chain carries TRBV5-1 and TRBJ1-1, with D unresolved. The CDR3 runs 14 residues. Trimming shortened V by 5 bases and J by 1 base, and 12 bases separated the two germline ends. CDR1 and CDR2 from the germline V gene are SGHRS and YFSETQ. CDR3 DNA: TGCGCCAGCAGACAGCAAAAGGGGAACACTGAAGCTTTCTTT. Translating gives CASRQQKGNTEAFF.

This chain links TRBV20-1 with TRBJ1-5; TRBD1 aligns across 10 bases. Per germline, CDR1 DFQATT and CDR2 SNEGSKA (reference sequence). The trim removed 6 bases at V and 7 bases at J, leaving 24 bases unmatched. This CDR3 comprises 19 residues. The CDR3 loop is CSARKPGQGRSDGEQPQHF. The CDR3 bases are TGCAGTGCCCGAAAACCGGGACAGGGGCGCTCGGATGGAGAACAGCCCCAGCATTTT.

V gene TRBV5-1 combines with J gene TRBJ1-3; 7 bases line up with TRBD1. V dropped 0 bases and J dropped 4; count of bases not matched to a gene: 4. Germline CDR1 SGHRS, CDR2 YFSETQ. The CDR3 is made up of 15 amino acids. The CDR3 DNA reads TGCGCCAGCAGCTTGGGTACAGGGGACGGAAACACCATATATTTT. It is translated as CASSLGTGDGNTIYF.

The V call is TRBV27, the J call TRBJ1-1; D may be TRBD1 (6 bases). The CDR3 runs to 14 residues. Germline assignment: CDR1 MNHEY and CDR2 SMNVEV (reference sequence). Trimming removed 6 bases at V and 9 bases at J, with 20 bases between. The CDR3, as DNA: TGTGCCAGCAGCCCAGCGGGATTCCAGGGGCAAGCTTTCTTT. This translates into CASSPAGFQGQAFF.

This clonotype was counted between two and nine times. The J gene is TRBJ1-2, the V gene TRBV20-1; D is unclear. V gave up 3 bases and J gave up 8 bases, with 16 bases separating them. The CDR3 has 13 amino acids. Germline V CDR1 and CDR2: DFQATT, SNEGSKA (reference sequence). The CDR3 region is CSASEDSYGGYTF. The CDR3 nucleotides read TGCAGTGCTAGTGAAGATTCCTATGGGGGCTACACCTTC.